This entry describes one T cell receptor (beta chain). Unique molecular identifiers were built into the TCRbeta library. In TCRdb, the PCR reads were re-called with MiXCR into one record per CDR3 protein. The sample comprises some 590,000 distinct CDR3 sequences, 10% of which are singletons, and about 4.3% rests with the top ten. The data were taken from a study of T-cell reconstitution after alpha-beta-depleted transplantation in children. This CDR3 spans 15 amino acids. Germline V gene lookup returns CDR1 SGHTA and CDR2 FQGTGA. Between the trimmed V and J ends, which lost 2 bases and 2 bases, there was a span of 13 bases.

This chain joins TRBV7-3 and TRBJ2-7, with D perhaps matching TRBD2 (6 bases). The receptor was derived from a human donor who donated a stem cell graft to a child with acute myeloid leukemia. Sequencing used PBMCs from the stem cell graft donor, obtained from the stem cell graft. Here the CDR3 reads CASSLFSSGTYEQYF. The DNA of the CDR3 is TGTGCCAGCAGCTTATTTAGTAGCGGTACCTACGAGCAGTACTTC. The full variable domain, its missing parts supplied by reference TRBV7-3 and TRBJ2-7, is GAGVSQTPSNKVTEKGKYVELRCDPISGHTALYWYRQSLGQGPEFLIYFQGTGAADDSGLPNDRFFAVRPEGSVSTLKIQRTERGDSAVYLCASSLFSSGTYEQYFGPGTRLTVT.